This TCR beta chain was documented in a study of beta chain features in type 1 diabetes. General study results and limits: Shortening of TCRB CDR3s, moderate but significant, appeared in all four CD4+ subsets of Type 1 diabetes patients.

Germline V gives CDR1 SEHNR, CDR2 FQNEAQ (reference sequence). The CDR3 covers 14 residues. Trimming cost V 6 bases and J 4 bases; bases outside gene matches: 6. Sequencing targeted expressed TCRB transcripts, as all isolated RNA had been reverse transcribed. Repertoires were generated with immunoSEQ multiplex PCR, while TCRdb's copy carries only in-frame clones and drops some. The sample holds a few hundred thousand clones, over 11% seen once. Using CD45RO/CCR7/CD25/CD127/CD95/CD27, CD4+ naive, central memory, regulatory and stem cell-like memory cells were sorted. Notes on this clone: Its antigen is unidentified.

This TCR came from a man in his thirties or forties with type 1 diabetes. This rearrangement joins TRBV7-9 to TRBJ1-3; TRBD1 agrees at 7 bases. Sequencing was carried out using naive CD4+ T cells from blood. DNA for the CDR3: TGTGCCAGCAGGCAGGGGGGACCCGGAAACACCATATATTTT. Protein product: CASRQGGPGNTIYF.